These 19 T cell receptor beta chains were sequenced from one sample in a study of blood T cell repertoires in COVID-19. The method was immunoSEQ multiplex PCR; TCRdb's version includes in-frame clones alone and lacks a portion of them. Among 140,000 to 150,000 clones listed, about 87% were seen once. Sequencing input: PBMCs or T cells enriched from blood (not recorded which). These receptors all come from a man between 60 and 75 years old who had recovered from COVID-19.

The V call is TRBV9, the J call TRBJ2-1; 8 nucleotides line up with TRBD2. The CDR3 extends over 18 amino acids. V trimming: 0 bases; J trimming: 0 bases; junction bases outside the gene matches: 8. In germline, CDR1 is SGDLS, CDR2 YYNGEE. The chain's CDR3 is CASSVDNSGDTSYNEQFF. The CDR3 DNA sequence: TGTGCCAGCAGCGTAGATAATAGCGGGGACACCTCCTACAATGAGCAGTTCTTC. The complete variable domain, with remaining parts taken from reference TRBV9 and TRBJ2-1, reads DSGVTQTPKHLITATGQRVTLRCSPRSGDLSVYWYQQSLDQGLQFLIQYYNGEERAKGNILERFSAQQFPDLHSELNLSSLELGDSALYFCASSVDNSGDTSYNEQFFGPGTRLTVL.

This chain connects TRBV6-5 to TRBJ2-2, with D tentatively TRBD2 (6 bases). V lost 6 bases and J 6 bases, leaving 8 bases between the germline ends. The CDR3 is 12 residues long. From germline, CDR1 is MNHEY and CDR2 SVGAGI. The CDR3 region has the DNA TGTGCCAGCAGAACGGGAGCCGGGGAGCTGTTTTTT. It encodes CASRTGAGELFF.

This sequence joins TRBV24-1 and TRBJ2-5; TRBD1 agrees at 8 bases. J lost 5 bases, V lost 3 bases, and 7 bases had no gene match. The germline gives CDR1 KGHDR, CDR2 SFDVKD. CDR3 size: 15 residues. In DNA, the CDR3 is TGTGCCACCAGTGATGCAGGGGGCGCGGGGGAGACCCAGTACTTC. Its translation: CATSDAGGAGETQYF.

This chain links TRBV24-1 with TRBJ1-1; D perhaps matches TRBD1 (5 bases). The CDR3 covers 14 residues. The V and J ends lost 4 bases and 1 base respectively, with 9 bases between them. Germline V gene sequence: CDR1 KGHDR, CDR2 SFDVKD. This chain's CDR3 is CATSESGQNTEAFF. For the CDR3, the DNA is TGTGCCACCAGTGAATCCGGACAGAACACTGAAGCTTTCTTT.

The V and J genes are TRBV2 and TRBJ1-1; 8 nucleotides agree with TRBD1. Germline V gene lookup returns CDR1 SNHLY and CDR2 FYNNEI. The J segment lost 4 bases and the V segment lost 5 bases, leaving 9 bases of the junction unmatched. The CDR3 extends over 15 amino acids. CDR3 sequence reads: CASSRLQGASTEAFF. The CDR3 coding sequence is TGTGCCAGCAGTAGGTTGCAGGGGGCCAGCACTGAAGCTTTCTTT. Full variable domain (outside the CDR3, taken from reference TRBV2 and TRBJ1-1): EPEVTQTPSHQVTQMGQEVILRCVPISNHLYFYWYRQILGQKVEFLVSFYNNEISEKSEIFDDQFSVERPDGSNFTLKIRSTKLEDSAMYFCASSRLQGASTEAFFGQGTRLTVV.

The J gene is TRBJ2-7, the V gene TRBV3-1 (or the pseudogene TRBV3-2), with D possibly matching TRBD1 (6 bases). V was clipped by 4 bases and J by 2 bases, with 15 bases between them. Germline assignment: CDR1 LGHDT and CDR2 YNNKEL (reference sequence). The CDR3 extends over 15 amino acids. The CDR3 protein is CASSRVGQGTYEQYF. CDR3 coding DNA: TGTGCCAGCAGCCGCGTCGGGCAGGGGACCTACGAGCAGTACTTC.

The CDR3 spells CASSAQGSNQPQHF. CDR3 bases: TGTGCCAGTAGTGCCCAGGGAAGCAATCAGCCCCAGCATTTT. The chain joins TRBV19 to TRBJ1-5; the D gene is possibly TRBD1 (5 bases). Germline V gives CDR1 LNHDA, CDR2 SQIVND (reference sequence). This CDR3 region has 14 residues. V lost 5 bases to trimming and J lost 1 base, with 9 bases between them.

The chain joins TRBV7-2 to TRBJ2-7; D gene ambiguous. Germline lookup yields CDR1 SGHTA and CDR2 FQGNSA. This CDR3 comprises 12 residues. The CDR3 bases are TGTGGCCAGCGCCCGGCGGTCTACGAGCAGTACTTC. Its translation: CGQRPAVYEQYF.

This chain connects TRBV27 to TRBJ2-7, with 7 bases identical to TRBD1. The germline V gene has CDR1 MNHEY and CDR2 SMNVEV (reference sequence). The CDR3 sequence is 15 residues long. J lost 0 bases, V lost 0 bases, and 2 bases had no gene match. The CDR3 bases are TGTGCCAGCAGTTTATCAGGGGACAGCTCCTACGAGCAGTACTTC. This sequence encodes CASSLSGDSSYEQYF.

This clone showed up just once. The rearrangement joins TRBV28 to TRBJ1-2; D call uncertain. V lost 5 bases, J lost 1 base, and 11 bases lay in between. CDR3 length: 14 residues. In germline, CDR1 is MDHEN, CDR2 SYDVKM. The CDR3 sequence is CASSVETLNYGYTF. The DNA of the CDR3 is TGTGCCAGCAGTGTGGAGACCCTTAACTATGGCTACACCTTC.

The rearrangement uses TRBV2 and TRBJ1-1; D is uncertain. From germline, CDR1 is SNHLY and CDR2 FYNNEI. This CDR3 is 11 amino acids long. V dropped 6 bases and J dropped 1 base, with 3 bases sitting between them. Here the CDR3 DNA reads TGTGCCAGCAGCCAGAACACTGAAGCTTTCTTT. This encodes CASSQNTEAFF.

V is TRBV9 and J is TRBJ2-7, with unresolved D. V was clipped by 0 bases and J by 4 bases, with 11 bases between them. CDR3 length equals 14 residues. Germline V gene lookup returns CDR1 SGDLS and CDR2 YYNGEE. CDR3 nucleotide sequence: TGTGCCAGCAGCGTAGGAAATGGAGTATACGAGCAGTACTTC. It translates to CASSVGNGVYEQYF.

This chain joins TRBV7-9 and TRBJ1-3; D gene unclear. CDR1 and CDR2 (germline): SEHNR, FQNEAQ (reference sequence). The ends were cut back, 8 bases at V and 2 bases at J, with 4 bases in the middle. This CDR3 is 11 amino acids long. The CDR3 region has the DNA TGTGCCAGCTCTACTGGAAACACCATATATTTT. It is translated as CASSTGNTIYF.

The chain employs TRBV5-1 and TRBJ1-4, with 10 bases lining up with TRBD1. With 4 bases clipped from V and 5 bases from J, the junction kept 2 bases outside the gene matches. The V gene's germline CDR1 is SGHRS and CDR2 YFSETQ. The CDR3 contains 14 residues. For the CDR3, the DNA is TGCGCCAGCAGCATGGGACAGGGGAATGAAAAACTGTTTTTT. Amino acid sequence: CASSMGQGNEKLFF.

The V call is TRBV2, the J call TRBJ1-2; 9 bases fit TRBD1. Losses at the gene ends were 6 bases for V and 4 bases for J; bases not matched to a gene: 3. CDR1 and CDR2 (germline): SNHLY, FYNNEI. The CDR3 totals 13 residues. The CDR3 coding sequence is TGTGCCAGCAGGGACAGGGGCGGCTATGGCTACACCTTC. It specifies CASRDRGGYGYTF.

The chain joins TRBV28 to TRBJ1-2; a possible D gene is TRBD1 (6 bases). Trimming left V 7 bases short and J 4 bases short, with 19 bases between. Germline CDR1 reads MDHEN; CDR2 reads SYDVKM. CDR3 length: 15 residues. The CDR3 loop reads CASTPYTRGGYGYTF. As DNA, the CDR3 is TGTGCCAGCACCCCCTACACCAGGGGCGGCTATGGCTACACCTTC.

CDR3 loop: CASSFRLREAKEKLFF. DNA of the CDR3: TGTGCCAGCAGCTTTCGTCTCAGGGAGGCGAAGGAAAAACTGTTTTTT. J is TRBJ1-4 and V is TRBV3-1 (or the pseudogene TRBV3-2); D is perhaps TRBD1 (5 bases). The CDR3 is made up of 16 amino acids. CDR1 and CDR2 from the germline V gene are LGHDT and YNNKEL (reference sequence). Trimming removed 5 bases at V and 8 bases at J, with 21 bases between.

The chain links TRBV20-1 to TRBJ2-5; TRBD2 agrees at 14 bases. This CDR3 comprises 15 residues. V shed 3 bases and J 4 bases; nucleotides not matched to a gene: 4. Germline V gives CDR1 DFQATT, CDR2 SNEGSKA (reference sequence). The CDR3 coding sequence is TGCAGTGCTAGTCGGGGACTAGCGGGAGTAGAGACCCAGTACTTC. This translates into CSASRGLAGVETQYF.

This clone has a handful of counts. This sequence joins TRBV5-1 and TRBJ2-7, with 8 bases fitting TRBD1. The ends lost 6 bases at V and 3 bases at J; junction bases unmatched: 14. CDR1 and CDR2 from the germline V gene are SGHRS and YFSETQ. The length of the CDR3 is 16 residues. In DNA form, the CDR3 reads TGCGCCAGCACCCCTGTGTCAGGGGGCTTTGGCTACGAGCAGTACTTC. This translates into CASTPVSGGFGYEQYF. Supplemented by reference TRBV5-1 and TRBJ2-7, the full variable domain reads KAGVTQTPRYLIKTRGQQVTLSCSPISGHRSVSWYQQTPGQGLQFLFEYFSETQRNKGNFPGRFSGRQFSNSRSEMNVSTLELGDSALYLCASTPVSGGFGYEQYFGPGTRLTVT.